This is a list of T cell receptor beta chains from one sample in a study of patients and donors after allogeneic stem cell transplantation. One entry per CDR3 protein, called by TCRdb with MiXCR from the RT-PCR reads. The sample has a few thousand distinct CDR3 sequences, around 21% seen once. Material: blood, either unsorted or a sorted T cell fraction (not recorded which). All receptors derive from a human donor who was either an allogeneic HSCT recipient or a stem cell or donor lymphocyte infusion donor (not recorded which). It is not recorded whose cells these are; they may come from a transplant donor. Each CDR3 is given without its conserved first and last residue.

v_call: TRBV20-1; cdr3_length: 12; j_call: TRBJ2-2; cdr3_aa: SAGPPKNTGELF
v_call: TRBV3-1; cdr3_length: 11; j_call: TRBJ2-2; cdr3_aa: ASSQAGLGELF
v_call: TRBV4-2; cdr3_length: 13; j_call: TRBJ1-6; cdr3_aa: ASSTGGRLNSPLH
v_call: TRBV4-1; cdr3_length: 17; j_call: TRBJ2-2; cdr3_aa: ASSLGRTGFTRNTGELF
v_call: TRBV6-5; cdr3_length: 12; j_call: TRBJ2-1; cdr3_aa: ASTRTSGLGEQF
v_call: TRBV10-3; cdr3_length: 10; j_call: TRBJ1-5; cdr3_aa: ATGTPNQPQH
v_call: TRBV5-1; cdr3_length: 11; j_call: TRBJ2-3; cdr3_aa: ASSIDSTDTQY
v_call: TRBV7-8; cdr3_length: 13; j_call: TRBJ1-6; cdr3_aa: ASSFGVSFDSPLH
v_call: TRBV29-1; cdr3_length: 10; j_call: TRBJ2-6; cdr3_aa: SAETGANVLT
v_call: TRBV5-1; cdr3_length: 13; j_call: TRBJ2-7; cdr3_aa: ASSPDGTGYFEQY
v_call: TRBV5-1; cdr3_length: 14; j_call: TRBJ2-2; cdr3_aa: ASSLWAGDRTGELF
v_call: TRBV20-1; cdr3_length: 10; j_call: TRBJ2-2; cdr3_aa: SATGNTGELF
v_call: TRBV5-1; cdr3_length: 9; j_call: TRBJ2-5; cdr3_aa: ASSLEETQY
v_call: TRBV28; cdr3_length: 13; j_call: TRBJ1-1; cdr3_aa: ASKRTGAGGTEAF
v_call: TRBV5-1; cdr3_length: 10; j_call: TRBJ2-7; cdr3_aa: ASSLQGDEQY
v_call: TRBV5-1; cdr3_length: 14; j_call: TRBJ2-2; cdr3_aa: ASSLESSTATGELF
v_call: TRBV19; cdr3_length: 13; j_call: TRBJ1-2; cdr3_aa: ASSPGQGGVQGYT
v_call: TRBV7-6; cdr3_length: 11; j_call: TRBJ2-1; cdr3_aa: ASSLEDRVEQF
v_call: TRBV25-1; cdr3_length: 10; j_call: TRBJ1-6; cdr3_aa: ASGGVNSPLH
v_call: TRBV7-9; cdr3_length: 12; j_call: TRBJ2-2; cdr3_aa: ASSRQGNTGELF
v_call: TRBV7-2; cdr3_length: 12; j_call: TRBJ2-1; cdr3_aa: ASSRDRRYNEQF
v_call: TRBV20-1; cdr3_length: 12; j_call: TRBJ1-2; cdr3_aa: SAARKQGGYGYT
v_call: TRBV11-3; cdr3_length: 11; j_call: TRBJ2-3; cdr3_aa: ASSLRETDTQY
v_call: TRBV14; cdr3_length: 11; j_call: TRBJ2-3; cdr3_aa: ASSLGLADTQY
v_call: TRBV6-1; cdr3_length: 13; j_call: TRBJ1-5; cdr3_aa: ASTPGGQSNQPQH
v_call: TRBV4-1; cdr3_length: 13; j_call: TRBJ2-7; cdr3_aa: ASSPLGQGFYEQY
v_call: TRBV11-1; cdr3_length: 11; j_call: TRBJ1-2; cdr3_aa: ASSFSSGVGYT
v_call: TRBV6-2/TRBV6-3; cdr3_length: 13; j_call: TRBJ2-5; cdr3_aa: ASSNLALSRETQY
v_call: TRBV11-1; cdr3_length: 14; j_call: TRBJ2-7; cdr3_aa: ASSDRGGTASYEQY
v_call: TRBV7-3; cdr3_length: 11; j_call: TRBJ2-2; cdr3_aa: ASSPTVTGELF
v_call: TRBV6-5; cdr3_length: 13; j_call: TRBJ2-7; cdr3_aa: ASSSYEAGTYEQY
v_call: TRBV7-2; cdr3_length: 15; j_call: TRBJ1-3; cdr3_aa: ASSFPGGQSSGNTIY
v_call: TRBV29-1; cdr3_length: 9; j_call: TRBJ1-1; cdr3_aa: SVGSEGAAF
v_call: TRBV18; cdr3_length: 14; j_call: TRBJ2-3; cdr3_aa: ASSRRGPVSTDTQY
v_call: TRBV6-5; cdr3_length: 13; j_call: TRBJ2-1; cdr3_aa: ASSPGLDSYNEQF
v_call: TRBV10-3; cdr3_length: 10; j_call: TRBJ1-1; cdr3_aa: ATHEGDTEAF
v_call: TRBV6-2/TRBV6-3; cdr3_length: 12; j_call: TRBJ2-5; cdr3_aa: ASSYLSWEETQY
v_call: TRBV7-8; cdr3_length: 13; j_call: TRBJ2-7; cdr3_aa: ASSSRWGSSYEQY
v_call: TRBV7-8; cdr3_length: 14; j_call: TRBJ2-3; cdr3_aa: ASSFKSGGAVDTQY
v_call: TRBV12-3/TRBV12-4; cdr3_length: 13; j_call: TRBJ2-3; cdr3_aa: ASSFVFGATDTQY
v_call: TRBV11-3; cdr3_length: 10; j_call: TRBJ2-2; cdr3_aa: ASSNLDGELF
v_call: TRBV27; cdr3_length: 15; j_call: TRBJ1-5; cdr3_aa: ASSSAKTVDSNQPQH
v_call: TRBV19; cdr3_length: 12; j_call: TRBJ1-2; cdr3_aa: ASSMSMRGRSYT
v_call: TRBV30; cdr3_length: 12; j_call: TRBJ2-3; cdr3_aa: AWRDTSSTDTQY
v_call: TRBV30; cdr3_length: 9; j_call: TRBJ1-1; cdr3_aa: ARVEYTEAF
v_call: TRBV5-5; cdr3_length: 13; j_call: TRBJ1-5; cdr3_aa: ASSYGQGVHQPQH
v_call: TRBV29-1; cdr3_length: 12; j_call: TRBJ2-3; cdr3_aa: SVVLAGGLDTQY
v_call: TRBV5-5; cdr3_length: 12; j_call: TRBJ2-5; cdr3_aa: ASDPNSPEETQY
v_call: TRBV12-3/TRBV12-4; cdr3_length: 13; j_call: TRBJ1-6; cdr3_aa: ASSPTIQGASPLH
v_call: TRBV18; cdr3_length: 13; j_call: TRBJ1-2; cdr3_aa: ASSRGDSPNYGYT
v_call: TRBV7-9; cdr3_length: 13; j_call: TRBJ2-1; cdr3_aa: ASSSPGLAYNEQF
v_call: TRBV19; cdr3_length: 12; j_call: TRBJ1-1; cdr3_aa: ASSASRGQTEAF
v_call: TRBV2; cdr3_length: 10; j_call: TRBJ1-4; cdr3_aa: ASRGEHEKLF
v_call: TRBV7-2; cdr3_length: 13; j_call: TRBJ2-2; cdr3_aa: ASSLGLAGTGELF
v_call: TRBV29-1; cdr3_length: 10; j_call: TRBJ1-2; cdr3_aa: SVVDTSYGYT